One sample yielded the 5 T cell receptor beta chains listed below, sequenced in a study of blood T cell repertoires in COVID-19. Here immunoSEQ multiplex PCR was the method, and the copy in TCRdb shows in-frame clones only, minus some. The data hold approximately 140,000 clones, with around 82% observed a single time. Sequencing was performed on PBMCs or T cells enriched from blood (not recorded which). The receptors derive from a man aged 35 to 55 with acute COVID-19.

The rearrangement uses TRBV2 and TRBJ2-3, with TRBD2 identical over 7 bases. The CDR3 has 14 amino acids. CDR1 is SNHLY, CDR2 FYNNEI, per germline. V was clipped by 6 bases and J by 7 bases; unmatched bases: 10. CDR3 nucleotide sequence: TGTGCCAGCAGCGCACTAGCGAAGGACCATACGCAGTATTTT. It is translated as CASSALAKDHTQYF.

This clone has just a few counts. This rearrangement joins TRBV15 to TRBJ2-2; 7 bases line up with TRBD1. V lost 8 bases and J lost 0; bases outside the gene matches: 9. The CDR3 consists of 16 residues. Germline lookup yields CDR1 LNHNV and CDR2 YYDKDF (reference sequence). The CDR3 DNA is TGTGCCACCCGGACAGGTGGTTTCGCGAACACCGGGGAGCTGTTTTTT. Amino acids: CATRTGGFANTGELFF.

This clone was picked up a small number of times. Additional DNA sequences in this sample encode the identical CDR3. J is TRBJ1-5 and V is TRBV28; D may be TRBD1 (5 bases). CDR3 length: 14 residues. Trimming shortened V by 6 bases and J by 3 bases, and 12 bases separated the two germline ends. Germline CDR1 is MDHEN and CDR2 is SYDVKM. The CDR3 DNA reads TGTGCCAGCAGCCTGGGGGGGACCAATCAGCCCCAGCATTTT. Encoded protein: CASSLGGTNQPQHF.

The V gene is TRBV29-1, the J gene TRBJ2-7; tentative D call: TRBD1 (5 bases). Between the trimmed V and J ends, which lost 3 bases and 3 bases, there was a span of 12 bases. CDR3 size: 13 residues. Germline V gives CDR1 SQVTM, CDR2 ANQGSEA. DNA for the CDR3: TGCAGCGTTGAGGGGCTGCACGGCTACGAGCAGTACTTC. Its protein product is CSVEGLHGYEQYF.

The V gene is TRBV5-8, the J gene TRBJ2-3, with TRBD2 identical over 9 bases. This CDR3 has 16 amino acids. Germline V gene sequence: CDR1 SGHTS, CDR2 YDEGEE. With V trimmed by 4 bases and J by 2 bases, 8 bases remained unmatched. The CDR3: CASSQASGGNTDTQYF. The CDR3 nucleotides are TGTGCCAGCAGCCAAGCAAGCGGGGGGAACACAGATACGCAGTATTTT.